These 32 T cell receptor beta chains came from one sample sequenced in a study of blood T cell repertoires in COVID-19. Repertoires were generated with immunoSEQ multiplex PCR, while TCRdb's copy carries only in-frame clones and drops some. This table has some 150,000 clones, about 79% appearing once. Sequencing used peripheral blood. The receptors shown here come from a woman in her fifties or sixties with acute or convalescent COVID-19.

The rearrangement uses TRBV18 and TRBJ2-5; 8 positions agree with TRBD1. From germline, CDR1 is KGHSH and CDR2 LQKENI. V was clipped by 3 bases and J by 5 bases; unmatched bases: 8. This CDR3 contains 15 residues. The CDR3 is CASSPAGGLSETQYF. The DNA for the CDR3 is TGTGCCAGCTCACCGGCAGGGGGCTTATCCGAGACCCAGTACTTC.

This clone was observed a handful of times. The V and J genes are TRBV11-3 and TRBJ2-5; D is perhaps TRBD2 (7 bases). The V end was cut by 1 base, the J end by 3 bases, with 15 bases between. CDR1 and CDR2 from the germline V gene are SGHNT and YENEEA. CDR3 length: 16 amino acids. The CDR3 sequence is CASSLGGGRGEETQYF. The CDR3 nucleotides are TGTGCCAGCAGCTTAGGCGGGGGCAGGGGCGAAGAGACCCAGTACTTC.

This rearrangement joins TRBV28 to TRBJ1-1; 7 positions match TRBD1. This CDR3 contains 16 residues. The germline V gene encodes CDR1 MDHEN and CDR2 SYDVKM. The junction had 5 bases not matched to a gene; V was cut back by 1 base and J by 0 bases. The CDR3 DNA reads TGTGCCAGCAGTTTATTTCAGGACAGGTTGAACACTGAAGCTTTCTTT. Amino acids: CASSLFQDRLNTEAFF.

The genes are TRBV18 and TRBJ1-5, with unresolved D. The CDR3 loop spans 13 amino acids. Germline lookup yields CDR1 KGHSH and CDR2 LQKENI. Trimming stripped 1 base from V and 7 bases from J, with 8 bases between. The CDR3 sequence: CASSPQEEQPQHF. CDR3 DNA: TGTGCCAGCTCACCACAGGAGGAGCAGCCCCAGCATTTT.

V usage is TRBV18 and J usage is TRBJ1-1; no reliable D call. V was trimmed by 6 bases and J by 1 base, leaving 9 bases between them. The CDR3 covers 13 residues. In germline, CDR1 is KGHSH, CDR2 LQKENI. The CDR3 DNA follows: TGTGCCAGCTCCTTGAGCGAGAACACTGAAGCTTTCTTT. It yields the protein CASSLSENTEAFF.

In DNA, the CDR3 is TGTGCCAGTAGTTCACGCGGGGGGCCCTCCTACAATGAGCAGTTCTTC. Translated: CASSSRGGPSYNEQFF. The chain has TRBV19 and TRBJ2-1; 8 nucleotides align to TRBD2. The trim removed 5 bases at V and 0 bases at J, leaving 6 bases unmatched. The CDR3 length is 16 residues. Germline V gene data show CDR1 as LNHDA and CDR2 as SQIVND (reference sequence).

This clone was found once. The CDR3 region is CASSFAPGGYNEQFF. CDR3 DNA: TGTGCCAGCAGCTTTGCCCCCGGGGGGTACAATGAGCAGTTCTTC. This chain uses TRBV7-3 with TRBJ2-1; TRBD2 matches 7 bases. V shed 3 bases and J 4 bases; nucleotides not matched to a gene: 6. This CDR3 spans 15 amino acids. CDR1 is SGHTA, CDR2 FQGTGA, per germline. Drawing the rest from reference TRBV7-3 and TRBJ2-1, the complete variable domain is GAGVSQTPSNKVTEKGKYVELRCDPISGHTALYWYRQSLGQGPEFLIYFQGTGAADDSGLPNDRFFAVRPEGSVSTLKIQRTERGDSAVYLCASSFAPGGYNEQFFGPGTRLTVL.

The gene calls are TRBV2 and TRBJ2-5; D remains ambiguous. CDR1 and CDR2 from the germline V gene are SNHLY and FYNNEI. This CDR3 comprises 11 residues. The V gene lost 5 bases and the J gene lost 2 bases, with 3 bases spanning the gap. CDR3 coding DNA: TGTGCCAGCAGTATACAAGAGACCCAGTACTTC. It translates to CASSIQETQYF.

This sequence joins TRBV3-1 (or the pseudogene TRBV3-2) and TRBJ2-2; tentative D call: TRBD1 (6 bases). This CDR3 is built from 19 residues. The ends were cut back, 4 bases at V and 0 bases at J, with 21 bases in the middle. Per the germline V gene, CDR1 is LGHDT and CDR2 is YNNKEL (reference sequence). This chain's CDR3 is CASSLRDKIITTNTGELFF. CDR3 DNA sequence: TGTGCCAGCAGCCTCCGGGACAAGATAATAACGACGAACACCGGGGAGCTGTTTTTT.

V is TRBV5-1 and J is TRBJ2-1, with TRBD1 identical over 9 bases. The CDR3 length is 16 residues. Germline assignment: CDR1 SGHRS and CDR2 YFSETQ. With 2 bases clipped from V and 7 bases from J, the junction kept 10 bases outside the gene matches. The CDR3 here is CASSLVGQGGGNEQFF. Here the CDR3 DNA reads TGCGCCAGCAGCTTAGTGGGACAGGGTGGAGGAAATGAGCAGTTCTTC.

The V and J genes are TRBV19 and TRBJ2-6; D remains unclear. V lost 3 bases, J lost 0 bases, and 6 bases lay in between. The CDR3 consists of 15 residues. Germline assignment: CDR1 LNHDA and CDR2 SQIVND (reference sequence). DNA for the CDR3: TGTGCCAGTAGTATTGGTAGCTCTGGGGCCAACGTCCTGACTTTC. Protein: CASSIGSSGANVLTF.

The V gene is TRBV18, the J gene TRBJ1-2; 7 bases map to TRBD1. This CDR3 has 15 amino acids. Germline lookup yields CDR1 KGHSH and CDR2 LQKENI. J was trimmed by 5 bases and V by 4 bases; bases with no gene match: 10. The CDR3 spells CASSLEGQGVYGYTF. As DNA, the CDR3 is TGTGCCAGCTCACTCGAAGGCCAGGGGGTGTATGGCTACACCTTC.

The CDR3 nucleotides read TGTGCCAGCAGCGTATCGAGGGTTCCCTACGAGCAGTACTTC. Encoded protein: CASSVSRVPYEQYF. The V call is TRBV9, the J call TRBJ2-7; weak D call: TRBD2 (5 bases). V was pared by 1 base and J by 2 bases, with 10 bases between. Germline CDR1 and CDR2: SGDLS and YYNGEE. The CDR3 covers 14 residues.

This clone was seen just once. The chain combines TRBV9 with TRBJ2-3, with D possibly TRBD1 on 5 matching bases. The V end was cut by 0 bases, the J end by 7 bases, with 6 bases between. The CDR3 loop spans 12 amino acids. Looked up from germline, CDR1 is SGDLS and CDR2 is YYNGEE. The chain's CDR3 is CASSVGQNTQYF. The CDR3 region has the DNA TGTGCCAGCAGCGTAGGACAGAATACGCAGTATTTT.

The rearrangement joins TRBV4-1 to TRBJ2-3, with TRBD2 as a possible D gene (6 bases). Germline lookup yields CDR1 MGHRA and CDR2 YSYEKL. V was clipped by 1 base and J by 5 bases, with 19 bases between them. This CDR3 comprises 17 residues. This CDR3 is CASSQAGVGGGGDTQYF. The CDR3 DNA reads TGCGCCAGCAGCCAAGCCGGGGTGGGGGGTGGAGGAGATACGCAGTATTTT.

The genes are TRBV7-9 and TRBJ2-5, with 7 bases lining up with TRBD2. The CDR3 covers 14 residues. The V and J ends lost 5 bases and 2 bases, in that order; junction bases with no gene match: 5. Germline V gene data show CDR1 as SEHNR and CDR2 as FQNEAQ (reference sequence). CDR3: CASSAGTTQETQYF. The CDR3, as DNA: TGTGCCAGCAGCGCCGGGACTACTCAAGAGACCCAGTACTTC. Looking up the rest from reference TRBV7-9 and TRBJ2-5 gives the full variable domain: DTGVSQNPRHKITKRGQNVTFRCDPISEHNRLYWYRQTLGQGPEFLTYFQNEAQLEKSRLLSDRFSAERPKGSFSTLEIQRTEQGDSAMYLCASSAGTTQETQYFGPGTRLLVL.

V gene TRBV5-1 combines with J gene TRBJ2-2, with TRBD2 matching 9 bases. With 0 bases clipped from V and 2 bases from J, the junction kept 2 bases outside the gene matches. The CDR3 extends over 16 amino acids. Germline CDR1 is SGHRS and CDR2 is YFSETQ. The CDR3 nucleotides read TGCGCCAGCAGCTTGGCGCTAGCGGGAAACACCGGGGAGCTGTTTTTT. This gives the protein CASSLALAGNTGELFF.

This clone was counted only a few times. V is TRBV19 and J is TRBJ1-2; no clear D gene. CDR1 LNHDA and CDR2 SQIVND come from the germline V gene (reference sequence). This CDR3 is built from 13 residues. Between the trimmed V and J ends, which lost 1 base and 2 bases, there was a span of 5 bases. CDR3 coding DNA: TGTGCCAGTAGTATAGGGGCCAACTATGGCTACACCTTC. Encoded protein: CASSIGANYGYTF.

The rearrangement uses TRBV7-9 and TRBJ1-3; 8 bases are a match to TRBD1. The germline V gene encodes CDR1 SEHNR and CDR2 FQNEAQ (reference sequence). The V and J ends lost 2 bases and 7 bases, in that order; junction bases with no gene match: 7. The CDR3 contains 15 residues. The CDR3 is CASSLRQGIENTIYF. In nucleotides, the CDR3 is TGTGCCAGCAGCTTAAGACAGGGGATTGAGAACACCATATATTTT.

J is TRBJ1-2 and V is TRBV2; D not certain. CDR3 length: 13 residues. In germline, CDR1 is SNHLY, CDR2 FYNNEI. V was pared by 2 bases and J by 6 bases, with 10 bases between. In nucleotides, the CDR3 is TGTGCCAGCAGTGAATTTGGCAAGAATGGCTACACCTTC. Translated, it gives CASSEFGKNGYTF.

V gene TRBV10-3 combines with J gene TRBJ2-3; TRBD2 agrees at 13 bases. The CDR3 is 18 residues long. J lost 1 base, V lost 7 bases, and 11 bases had no gene match. Germline CDR1 ENHRY, CDR2 SYGVKD. The CDR3 bases are TGTGCCATCACCGCGACTAGCGGGGGGCCACTAGGCACAGATACGCAGTATTTT. As protein: CAITATSGGPLGTDTQYF.

This clone was seen more than once but under ten times. The chain joins TRBV27 to TRBJ1-5; no definite D call. With 3 bases removed from V and 2 bases from J, the gap between germline ends came to 5 bases. CDR1 is MNHEY and CDR2 is SMNVEV in the germline V gene (reference sequence). The CDR3 extends over 13 amino acids. The CDR3 bases are TGTGCCAGCAGTTTCGGTGGCAATCAGCCCCAGCATTTT. Translation gives CASSFGGNQPQHF.

The chain carries TRBV5-1 and TRBJ1-4; no clear D gene. The ends were cut back, 0 bases at V and 2 bases at J, with 5 bases in the middle. This CDR3 region has 14 residues. Per the germline V gene, CDR1 is SGHRS and CDR2 is YFSETQ. CDR3 amino acids: CASSLGETNEKLFF. The CDR3 bases are TGCGCCAGCAGCTTGGGGGAGACTAATGAAAAACTGTTTTTT.

The genes are TRBV30 and TRBJ2-3; TRBD2 agrees at 11 bases. The germline V gene has CDR1 GTSNPN and CDR2 SVGIG (reference sequence). The J segment lost 6 bases and the V segment lost 2 bases, leaving 10 bases of the junction unmatched. The CDR3 runs 16 residues. CDR3 sequence reads: CAWSRTSGFSGDTQYF. CDR3 DNA: TGTGCCTGGAGTAGGACTAGCGGGTTCTCCGGGGATACGCAGTATTTT.

With respect to this clone: Within the sample, other DNA sequences also encode this same CDR3. The gene calls are TRBV6-5 and TRBJ1-5; D is unclear. Germline assignment: CDR1 MNHEY and CDR2 SVGAGI. The CDR3 has 15 residues. Trimming pared 3 bases from V and 0 bases from J, leaving 9 bases between. The CDR3 DNA follows: TGTGCCAGCAGTTATTCACGGTATAGCAATCAGCCCCAGCATTTT. It codes for CASSYSRYSNQPQHF.

The genes are TRBV2 and TRBJ2-5, with 8 positions matching TRBD1. The V gene end was trimmed by 7 bases and the J gene end by 4 bases; junction bases not matched to a gene: 8. This CDR3 is 14 amino acids long. Germline V gene sequence: CDR1 SNHLY, CDR2 FYNNEI. CDR3 bases: TGTGCCAGCAAAGGACAGGGAATCGGAGAGACCCAGTACTTC. Protein sequence: CASKGQGIGETQYF. The full variable domain, rest sourced from reference TRBV2 and TRBJ2-5, is EPEVTQTPSHQVTQMGQEVILRCVPISNHLYFYWYRQILGQKVEFLVSFYNNEISEKSEIFDDQFSVERPDGSNFTLKIRSTKLEDSAMYFCASKGQGIGETQYFGPGTRLLVL.

This clone was recorded once. The chain is built from TRBV3-1 (or the pseudogene TRBV3-2) and TRBJ1-2; D is possibly TRBD1 (6 bases). The CDR3 is 15 residues long. From germline, CDR1 is LGHDT and CDR2 YNNKEL (reference sequence). The V end was cut by 0 bases, the J end by 3 bases, with 11 bases between. The CDR3 reads CASSQDLNRDYGYTF. The CDR3 nucleotides are TGTGCCAGCAGCCAAGACCTTAACAGGGACTATGGCTACACCTTC.

This clone was counted only a few times. J is TRBJ1-3 and V is TRBV4-1; D gene uncertain. Germline values: CDR1 MGHRA, CDR2 YSYEKL. This CDR3 contains 14 residues. The V end was cut by 0 bases, the J end by 4 bases, with 7 bases between. In DNA form, the CDR3 reads TGCGCCAGCAGCCAAGAAGAGCTCGGAAACACCATATATTTT. It yields the protein CASSQEELGNTIYF.

The V and J genes are TRBV2 and TRBJ2-5; possible D gene TRBD2, 6 bases. V was shortened by 6 bases and J by 7 bases, with 9 bases between the two germline ends. Looked up from germline, CDR1 is SNHLY and CDR2 is FYNNEI. The CDR3 spans 11 residues. In DNA, the CDR3 is TGTGCCAGCAGGGCCGGGGGGACCCAGTACTTC. Protein sequence: CASRAGGTQYF.

The chain has TRBV9 and TRBJ1-3, with 7 bases fitting TRBD1. The J segment lost 0 bases and the V segment lost 7 bases, leaving 1 base of the junction unmatched. The CDR3 totals 13 residues. Germline values: CDR1 SGDLS, CDR2 YYNGEE. CDR3: CASGTASGNTIYF. The CDR3 nucleotides are TGTGCCAGCGGGACAGCCTCTGGAAACACCATATATTTT.

The gene calls are TRBV2 and TRBJ1-2; D unclear. The CDR3 extends over 14 amino acids. CDR1 and CDR2 from the germline V gene are SNHLY and FYNNEI. V dropped 2 bases and J dropped 5 bases, with 12 bases sitting between them. CDR3 protein: CASSERPGRYGYTF. DNA for the CDR3: TGTGCCAGCAGTGAACGGCCGGGGAGATATGGCTACACCTTC.

This chain uses TRBV2 with TRBJ1-3; weak D call: TRBD1 (5 bases). The germline gives CDR1 SNHLY, CDR2 FYNNEI. The CDR3 has 14 amino acids. V was pared by 5 bases and J by 0 bases, with 8 bases between. CDR3 region: CASSRQSSGNTIYF. In DNA form, the CDR3 reads TGTGCCAGCAGTCGACAGAGCTCTGGAAACACCATATATTTT.